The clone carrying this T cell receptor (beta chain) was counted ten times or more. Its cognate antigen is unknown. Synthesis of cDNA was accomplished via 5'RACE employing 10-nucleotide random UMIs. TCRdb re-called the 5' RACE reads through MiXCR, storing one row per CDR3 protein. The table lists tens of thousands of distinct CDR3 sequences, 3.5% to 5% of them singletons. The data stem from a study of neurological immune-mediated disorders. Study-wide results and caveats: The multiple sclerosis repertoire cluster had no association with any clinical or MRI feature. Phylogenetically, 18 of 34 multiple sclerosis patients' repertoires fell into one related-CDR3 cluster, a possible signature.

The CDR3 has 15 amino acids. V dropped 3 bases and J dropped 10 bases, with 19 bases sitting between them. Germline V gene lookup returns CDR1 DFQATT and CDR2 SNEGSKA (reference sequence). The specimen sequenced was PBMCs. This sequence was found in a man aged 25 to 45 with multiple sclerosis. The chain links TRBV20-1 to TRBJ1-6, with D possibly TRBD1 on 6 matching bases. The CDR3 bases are TGCAGTGCTAGGGGGGCCTCAGGGGTGGGATCACCCCTCCACTTT. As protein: CSARGASGVGSPLHF.